This TCR beta chain was observed in a study of response to subunit inactivated influenza vaccine. Whole-study findings and limits: The study's authors posited that every seasonal influenza vaccination enlists few new T cells.

CDR1 and CDR2 from the germline V gene are MNHEY and SVGAGI. This CDR3 region has 14 residues. The V gene lost 4 bases and the J gene lost 3 bases, with 10 bases spanning the gap. TCRdb reanalysed the RT-PCR reads using MiXCR and keeps one entry per CDR3 protein. The repertoire holds about 780,000 distinct CDR3 sequences, with roughly 18% as singletons. This clonotype has a count of ten or more. Its antigen is unknown. This sample comprised PBMCs from blood, obtained about 5 days after vaccination. V is TRBV6-5 and J is TRBJ1-5; D is uncertain. The sequence came from a man over 45 who received an inactivated influenza vaccine. The CDR3 DNA follows: TGTGCCAGCAGTTCCATTGGACTCAATCAGCCCCAGCATTTT. It encodes CASSSIGLNQPQHF.